The clone carrying this TCR beta chain was counted ten times or more. Its matching antigen is unknown. Trimming removed 5 bases from V and 8 bases from J, with 13 bases in between. CDR1 and CDR2 from the germline V gene are SEHNR and FQNEAQ (reference sequence). The CDR3 is made up of 13 amino acids. One entry per CDR3 protein, called by TCRdb with MiXCR from the 5' RACE reads. The top ten clones hold 8.8% of a sample with approximately 240,000 distinct CDR3 sequences, about 14% of them seen once. Each donor (without exception) was a healthy Caucasian. These data belong to a study of identical twins. Study findings and constraints: Out-of-frame alpha sequences shared by twins showed excess low generation probability. Within cord blood, abundant beta clonotypes carried fewer insertions, but memory repertoires showed no such trend.

The source of this sequence is a woman younger than 35 in good health. The material sequenced was memory (CD45RO+) T cells sorted from blood. The chain employs TRBV7-9 and TRBJ2-1; D unclear. CDR3 loop: CASSRQNPHEQFF. Written as DNA, the CDR3 is TGTGCCAGCAGCAGACAAAACCCCCATGAGCAGTTCTTC.